This passage covers 28 T cell receptor beta chains from one sample sequenced in a study of T cell responses to AZD1222 COVID-19 vaccine. Generated by immunoSEQ multiplex PCR, the TCRdb table keeps only in-frame clones and is missing some. Here the sample spans about 120,000 clones, more than 80% being singletons. Source: peripheral blood, taken on day 0 of AZD1222 vaccination. These receptors originate from an adult in good health.

The CDR3 sequence is CASSFRLNTEAFF. The CDR3 region has the DNA TGTGCCAGCAGTTTCAGGTTGAACACTGAAGCTTTCTTT. V is TRBV12-3 or TRBV12-4 and J is TRBJ1-1; D uncertain. This CDR3 contains 13 residues. V was clipped by 3 bases and J by 0 bases, with 5 bases between them.

This clone has just one count. The J gene is TRBJ2-7, the V gene TRBV5-5; D might be TRBD1 (5 bases). The CDR3 length is 15 residues. Between the trimmed V and J ends, which lost 0 bases and 3 bases, there was a span of 13 bases. Germline V gene lookup returns CDR1 SGHKS and CDR2 YYEKEE (reference sequence). As DNA, the CDR3 is TGTGCCAGCAGCTTGGACGCAGGGCCGAGCTACGAGCAGTACTTC. Amino acid sequence: CASSLDAGPSYEQYF.

The chain employs TRBV24-1 and TRBJ2-1; no clear D gene. CDR3 length: 13 amino acids. V lost 1 base to trimming and J lost 4 bases, with 4 bases between them. The germline gives CDR1 KGHDR, CDR2 SFDVKD. This CDR3 is CATSDFRYNEQFF. In DNA form, the CDR3 reads TGTGCCACCAGTGATTTCCGGTACAATGAGCAGTTCTTC.

This chain joins TRBV14 and TRBJ2-1; 7 nucleotides align to TRBD2. V dropped 1 base and J dropped 3; count of bases not matched to a gene: 3. The CDR3 runs 15 residues. Germline CDR1 reads SGHDN; CDR2 reads FVKESK. The chain's CDR3 is CASSQAAGIYNEQFF. The DNA for the CDR3 is TGTGCCAGCAGCCAAGCAGCGGGGATCTACAATGAGCAGTTCTTC.

The chain is built from TRBV5-1 and TRBJ1-2; TRBD1 might be the D (6 bases). Trimming took off 4 bases at V and 4 bases at J, with 14 bases between the two ends. The CDR3 sequence is 14 residues long. The germline V gene has CDR1 SGHRS and CDR2 YFSETQ. CDR3 in DNA: TGCGCCAGCAGCACGGGGGCGGCTAGCTATGGCTACACCTTC. This gives the protein CASSTGAASYGYTF.

The rearrangement uses TRBV2 and TRBJ2-7, with D maybe TRBD2 (6 bases). The CDR3 covers 15 residues. Per the germline V gene, CDR1 is SNHLY and CDR2 is FYNNEI. Deletions cut 6 bases from V and 2 bases from J, with 17 bases between. The CDR3 bases are TGTGCCAGCAGAGGGGACTTAAAATCCCCCTACGAGCAGTACTTC. Translating gives CASRGDLKSPYEQYF.

In its sample, this clone was seen once. CDR3 bases: TGCGCCAGCAGCTTGGCGGGTCAGGGTGGTCAGCCCCAGCATTTT. Translated, it gives CASSLAGQGGQPQHF. The chain employs TRBV5-1 and TRBJ1-5, with D perhaps matching TRBD1 (5 bases). The V end lost 0 bases, the J end lost 6 bases, and 13 bases lay between the germline ends. This CDR3 has 15 residues. The germline V gene encodes CDR1 SGHRS and CDR2 YFSETQ.

V and J are TRBV7-3 and TRBJ2-3; D not certain. The V gene's germline CDR1 is SGHTA and CDR2 FQGTGA. V dropped 5 bases and J dropped 6 bases, with 15 bases sitting between them. The CDR3 covers 14 residues. CDR3 region: CASSLIKLGDTQYF. The CDR3 DNA is TGTGCCAGCAGCCTAATTAAGCTGGGGGATACGCAGTATTTT.

The V call is TRBV5-4, the J call TRBJ2-2; no definite D call. Germline V CDR1 and CDR2: SGHNT, YYREEE (reference sequence). Trimming removed 4 bases from V and 4 bases from J, with 11 bases in between. The length of the CDR3 is 14 residues. DNA for the CDR3: TGTGCCAGCAGCCCCCAGGACCTCACCGGGGAGCTGTTTTTT. Protein product: CASSPQDLTGELFF.

V is TRBV7-2 and J is TRBJ1-2, with D maybe TRBD1 (6 bases). Germline lookup yields CDR1 SGHTA and CDR2 FQGNSA. The CDR3 length is 14 residues. V lost 3 bases to trimming and J lost 2 bases, with 10 bases between them. The CDR3 is CASSFPDRNYGYTF. DNA of the CDR3: TGTGCCAGCAGCTTTCCAGACAGGAACTATGGCTACACCTTC.

The chain is built from TRBV5-6 and TRBJ1-6; the D gene is possibly TRBD1 (6 bases). The germline CDR1 and CDR2 sequences are SGHDT and YYEEEE. The V gene lost 4 bases and the J gene lost 8 bases, with 16 bases spanning the gap. This CDR3 has 15 amino acids. The CDR3 is CASSRRGTVDSPLHF. CDR3 in DNA: TGTGCCAGCAGCCGCAGGGGCACGGTAGATTCACCCCTCCACTTT.

The chain couples TRBV15 to TRBJ1-1; D remains unclear. The CDR3 loop spans 15 amino acids. Deletions cut 0 bases from V and 4 bases from J, with 12 bases between. Per germline, CDR1 LNHNV and CDR2 YYDKDF (reference sequence). DNA for the CDR3: TGTGCCACCAGCAGAGATCCTTTGGTGGGCACTGAAGCTTTCTTT. Its protein is CATSRDPLVGTEAFF.

This clone was recorded once. V gene TRBV6-5 combines with J gene TRBJ2-1; no definite D call. Germline V lookup: CDR1 MNHEY, CDR2 SVGAGI. The V end was cut by 7 bases, the J end by 7 bases, with 14 bases between. The CDR3 has 13 amino acids. The CDR3 DNA is TGTGCCAGCACCTCGTTTCCTCGGAATGAGCAGTTCTTC. Translating gives CASTSFPRNEQFF.

The V and J genes are TRBV5-1 and TRBJ1-2; D remains unclear. The V end was cut by 0 bases, the J end by 1 base, with 10 bases between. This CDR3 contains 15 residues. Germline loops: CDR1 SGHRS, CDR2 YFSETQ. The CDR3 DNA is TGCGCCAGCAGCTTGGGTCTTGTAGATAACTATGGCTACACCTTC. Translated: CASSLGLVDNYGYTF.

The V and J genes are TRBV29-1 and TRBJ2-3, with D perhaps TRBD1 (6 bases). Looked up from germline, CDR1 is SQVTM and CDR2 is ANQGSEA. Trimming took 5 bases from V and 0 from J, leaving 9 bases between them. The length of the CDR3 is 13 residues. This CDR3 is CSVFQGSTDTQYF. CDR3 sequence (DNA): TGCAGCGTTTTCCAGGGGAGCACAGATACGCAGTATTTT.

The rearrangement links TRBV6-6 to TRBJ2-5; 8 nucleotides line up with TRBD1. This CDR3 region has 16 residues. The germline CDR1 and CDR2 sequences are MNHNY and SVGAGI (reference sequence). J gave up 7 bases and V 2 bases, and 12 bases lay outside the gene matches. CDR3 sequence reads: CASSYIGQGPEGTQYF. The CDR3, as DNA: TGTGCCAGCAGTTACATAGGACAGGGCCCCGAAGGGACCCAGTACTTC.

This clone was seen once. The V and J genes are TRBV3-1 (or the pseudogene TRBV3-2) and TRBJ1-2; no clear D gene. Trimming took off 1 base at V and 7 bases at J, with 16 bases between the two ends. The CDR3 totals 15 residues. CDR1 and CDR2 (germline): LGHDT, YNNKEL (reference sequence). CDR3 bases: TGTGCCAGCAGCCAAGCAATCGCTTATACAGCTGGCTACACCTTC. It yields the protein CASSQAIAYTAGYTF.

The V gene is TRBV27, the J gene TRBJ2-1; D might be TRBD1 (6 bases). V was shortened by 5 bases and J by 8 bases, with 13 bases between the two germline ends. Germline assignment: CDR1 MNHEY and CDR2 SMNVEV (reference sequence). The CDR3 sequence is 13 residues long. The CDR3 sequence: CASSPTGYDEQFF. In DNA form, the CDR3 reads TGTGCCAGCAGTCCCACAGGGTACGATGAGCAGTTCTTC.

The table lists this clone with a count of one. The chain combines TRBV6-5 with TRBJ2-1, with TRBD2 as a possible D gene (6 bases). The V end lost 10 bases, the J end lost 0 bases, and 13 bases lay between the germline ends. The germline gives CDR1 MNHEY, CDR2 SVGAGI. CDR3 length equals 14 residues. In DNA, the CDR3 is TGTGCCACCCGGGACTTGAGCTCCTACAATGAGCAGTTCTTC. It is translated as CATRDLSSYNEQFF.

This sequence joins TRBV9 and TRBJ2-3; the D gene is possibly TRBD1 (6 bases). CDR1 SGDLS and CDR2 YYNGEE come from the germline V gene. V lost 5 bases to trimming and J lost 2 bases, with 15 bases between them. The CDR3 runs to 15 residues. The CDR3 DNA sequence: TGTGCCAGCAGTAAGCGAACAGGGCTCACAGATACGCAGTATTTT. Translated: CASSKRTGLTDTQYF.

This rearrangement joins TRBV2 to TRBJ2-7, with D tentatively TRBD1 or TRBD2 (5 bases each). CDR3 size: 17 residues. V was shortened by 3 bases and J by 4 bases, with 22 bases between the two germline ends. Germline-derived CDR1 and CDR2 are SNHLY and FYNNEI. CDR3 sequence (DNA): TGTGCCAGCAGTGACCCGTGGGACCCACAGGCTAGGTACGAGCAGTACTTC. This codes for CASSDPWDPQARYEQYF.

The chain recombines TRBV2 with TRBJ1-5, with D perhaps TRBD1 (6 bases). The V and J ends lost 3 bases and 1 base respectively, with 13 bases between them. The V gene's germline CDR1 is SNHLY and CDR2 FYNNEI. The CDR3 length is 16 residues. The DNA of the CDR3 is TGTGCCAGCAGTGATGCAGCCAGGGGAAGCAATCAGCCCCAGCATTTT. This translates into CASSDAARGSNQPQHF.

This clone was seen a single time. The chain is built from TRBV27 and TRBJ2-2; no firm D call. This CDR3 has 14 amino acids. Germline CDR1 and CDR2: MNHEY and SMNVEV (reference sequence). Trimming left V 5 bases short and J 0 bases short, with 7 bases between. CDR3 DNA: TGTGCCAGCAGTAGCGAGCCGAACACCGGGGAGCTGTTTTTT. Encoded protein: CASSSEPNTGELFF.

DNA of the CDR3: TGTGCCAGCAGTTTAGGACAGGGCTACACCTTC. Its protein is CASSLGQGYTF. J is TRBJ1-2 and V is TRBV2; D is possibly TRBD1 (6 bases). V lost 5 bases to trimming and J lost 8 bases, with 9 bases between them. This CDR3 spans 11 amino acids. Germline CDR1 is SNHLY and CDR2 is FYNNEI.

This clone appeared a single time. The chain recombines TRBV11-2 with TRBJ1-5; D is ambiguous. The V gene's germline CDR1 is SGHAT and CDR2 FQNNGV. The CDR3 loop spans 13 amino acids. V lost 0 bases, J lost 7 bases, and 7 bases lay in between. The CDR3 bases are TGTGCCAGCAGCTTAGATCCGCTACAGCCCCAGCATTTT. It is translated as CASSLDPLQPQHF.

This chain links TRBV3-1 (or the pseudogene TRBV3-2) with TRBJ1-1; D remains ambiguous. This CDR3 comprises 13 residues. V dropped 0 bases and J dropped 8 bases, with 10 bases sitting between them. CDR1 and CDR2 (germline): LGHDT, YNNKEL (reference sequence). CDR3 residues: CASSQEWSQEAFF. In nucleotides, the CDR3 is TGTGCCAGCAGCCAAGAATGGAGTCAGGAAGCTTTCTTT.

V and J are TRBV5-1 and TRBJ1-4; tentative D call: TRBD1 (6 bases). Germline V CDR1 and CDR2: SGHRS, YFSETQ. V lost 3 bases and J lost 4, with 13 bases in between. The CDR3 is 15 amino acids. This CDR3 reads CASSSQTGHNEKLFF. Written as DNA, the CDR3 is TGCGCCAGCAGCTCGCAGACAGGACATAATGAAAAACTGTTTTTT.

The V gene is TRBV27, the J gene TRBJ2-1; 10 bases map to TRBD2. The trim removed 0 bases at V and 4 bases at J, leaving 6 bases unmatched. CDR1 and CDR2 (germline): MNHEY, SMNVEV (reference sequence). The CDR3 spans 17 residues. CDR3 amino acids: CASSLSRLAGEYNEQFF. The CDR3 nucleotides read TGTGCCAGCAGTTTATCGAGGCTAGCGGGAGAGTACAATGAGCAGTTCTTC.